The source of this TCR beta chain is a study of beta chain features in type 1 diabetes (dated by TCRdb to between 2018 and 2020). As for the study more broadly: Mean age, gender distribution, total cell number and subset yield were not different between patients and healthy donors. Across all samples, about 110 million sorted cells were examined, and cell number per subset correlated strongly with RNA yield. The study compared TCRB repertoires of sorted circulating CD4+ T cell subsets between recently diagnosed type 1 diabetes patients and matched healthy donors. Naive and central memory subsets were obtained from all 30 or so donors, but regulatory and stem cell-like memory subsets were isolated from only 8 patients and roughly eight healthy donors. General study outcomes and caveats: At VDJ recombination sites, type 1 diabetes patients had fewer insertions and more deleted nucleotides, which implies abnormalities in thymic rearrangement. Naive, central memory and regulatory TCRB repertoires appeared more similar among patients than among healthy donors. HLA sub-analyses involved small numbers of individuals, so any influence of HLA type on TCRB rearrangement remained unresolved. Because cDNA was sequenced instead of genomic DNA, activated cells with high expression could be over-represented, although the groups did not differ in activation or CD3 levels. In all four CD4+ subsets, TCRB CDR3 length was moderately but significantly shorter in type 1 diabetes patients. Shorter templates might have been favored by PCR, but patient and control samples were amplified and corrected together, so both groups would have been affected equally by any skew.

V is cut back by 2 bases and J by 7 bases, with 3 bases in the junction unmatched. The cysteine opens and the phenylalanine closes a CDR3 of 14 amino acids. Only the CDR3 DNA is retained, 42 bases long and in frame from the first base. From the germline V gene, CDR1 is KGHSH and CDR2 is LQKENI. All of the isolated RNA was reverse transcribed with the High Capacity cDNA Reverse Transcription Kit, so expressed TCRB transcripts were sequenced. Naive, central memory and regulatory T cell samples underwent deep immunoSEQ sequencing, averaging about 3.5 million total reads per sample. Sorted cells were lysed in RLT buffer, and RNA was extracted using DNase-treated RNeasy Micro or Mini kits according to cell number. To prevent cross-contamination, each cell subset was processed individually, whereas patient and healthy donor samples were processed jointly. The immunoSEQ multiplex PCR was used to amplify TCRB sequences from cDNA, generating 87-bp fragments that spanned the CDR3 region. Sequencing of the amplicons was performed on the Illumina HiSeq platform. As for the original processing: PCR bias was computationally corrected using synthetic template baselines, reads within Hamming distance 2 were collapsed, and singletons that could not be merged were discarded. Reads were aligned against IMGT so that V, D and J genes, CDR3 length and insertions or deletions at six rearrangement sites could be assigned. Within each subset, clonotype counts were normalized to the number of sorted cells before true diversity and Gini coefficients were calculated with the tcR R package. The overlap coefficient, calculated on TCRB nucleotide sequences, was used to measure repertoire sharing. Out-of-frame TCRB sequences from naive cells were analyzed to stand in for the pre-selection repertoire. TCRdb took over this immuneACCESS table, retaining in-frame rearrangements with V and J assigned. Such tables are incomplete; in checked studies, under half of the missing clones stem from an unresolved V gene, and the remainder is unexplained. V and J calls and clone size are those listed in that table; D and trimming were worked out from the DNA. The sample table records roughly 370,000 clones; over 11% of these occur just once. The top ten constitute around 0.039% of the sample.

Each donor gave one peripheral blood draw, about 110 mL on average, collected into heparinised tubes. A BD FACSAria II and a panel including CD45RO, CCR7, CD25, CD127, CD95 and CD27 were used to sort naive, central memory, regulatory and stem cell-like memory CD4+ T cells. A purity above 95% was achieved for all sorted populations. PBMCs were separated immediately by Lymphoprep density gradient centrifugation and were stained directly, without being cultured. So that batch effects would be minimized, each experiment stained and sorted samples in pairs, pairing one healthy donor with one patient. A note on this clone: Its antigen is currently not known. No quality values exist for individual bases; no much larger clone is one base distant.

The chain is encoded by TRBV18 joined to TRBJ1-5; a stretch of 9 junction bases matches TRBD1. The TCR originated in a man aged 30-40 years in good health. Sequencing was done on a sample of naive CD4+ T cells from blood. Taken with the paper, the label for cell subset or site translates to: true naive CD4+ T cells. DNA sequence: TGTGCCAGCTCACCAGGACAGGGGCTGCAGCCCCAGCATTTT. Translated, it reads CASSPGQGLQPQHF. The CDR3, completed at both ends by the reference TRBV18 and TRBJ1-5 genes, gives the full variable domain NAGVMQNPRHLVRRRGQEARLRCSPMKGHSHVYWYRQLPEEGLKFMVYLQKENIIDESGMPKERFSAEFPKEGPSILRIQQVVRGDSAAYFCASSPGQGLQPQHFGDGTRLSIL.